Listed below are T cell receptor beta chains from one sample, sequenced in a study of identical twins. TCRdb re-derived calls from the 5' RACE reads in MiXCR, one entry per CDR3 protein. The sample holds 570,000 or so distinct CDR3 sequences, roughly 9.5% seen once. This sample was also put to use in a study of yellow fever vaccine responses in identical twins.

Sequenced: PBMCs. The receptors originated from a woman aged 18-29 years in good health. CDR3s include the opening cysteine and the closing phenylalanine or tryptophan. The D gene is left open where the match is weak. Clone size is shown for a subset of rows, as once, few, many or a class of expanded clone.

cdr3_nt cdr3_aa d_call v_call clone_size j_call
TGCAGCGTTTGGGCTAGCGGGAGTAGAGGCGAGCAGTACTTC CSVWASGSRGEQYF TRBD2 TRBV29-1 NA TRBJ2-7
TGTGCCAGCACTCGGGGTCTTGGCTACGAGCAGTACTTC CASTRGLGYEQYF NA TRBV11-2 NA TRBJ2-7
TGTGCCAGCAGCCCCTCACATACAGGGGGACATCAGCCCCAGCATTTT CASSPSHTGGHQPQHF TRBD1 TRBV12-3/TRBV12-4 many TRBJ1-5
TGTGCCAGCAGTTTTTTTTCCTACAATGAGCAGTTCTTC CASSFFSYNEQFF NA TRBV12-3/TRBV12-4 many TRBJ2-1
TGTGCCAGCAGTAATACGGGCCGGACATTAAACAATGAGCAGTTCTTC CASSNTGRTLNNEQFF NA TRBV6-1 few TRBJ2-1
TGTGCCAGCAGCTTAGATGCTAGCGGGAACTCCTACAATGAGCAGTTCTTC CASSLDASGNSYNEQFF TRBD2 TRBV7-2 few TRBJ2-1
TGTGCCAGCAGCTTAGGATCCGTGTTCGGAGAGACCCAGTACTTC CASSLGSVFGETQYF NA TRBV7-6 NA TRBJ2-5
TGTGCCAGCAGCTCCATCAGGGGAGAGACCCAGTACTTC CASSSIRGETQYF NA TRBV7-9 many TRBJ2-5
TGCGCCAGCAGCGCCTCCTTTGGGGTGGGATCACCCCTCCACTTT CASSASFGVGSPLHF NA TRBV5-1 NA TRBJ1-6
TGTGCCAGCAGTTTAGCGGAGGGGAATACGCAGTATTTT CASSLAEGNTQYF NA TRBV12-3/TRBV12-4 many TRBJ2-3
TGTGCCAGCAGCACAGACAGGGGACGCTCCTACGAGCAGTACTTC CASSTDRGRSYEQYF TRBD1 TRBV7-2 many TRBJ2-7
TGCGCCAGCAGCTTCCGGGACAGGGTGAATTTGAGGGTACCCAGGGATGAGCAGTTCTTC CASSFRDRVNLRVPRDEQFF TRBD1 TRBV5-1 many TRBJ2-1
TGCAGCGTCGTCGGGGGGTCGAACACTGAAGCTTTCTTT CSVVGGSNTEAFF NA TRBV29-1 NA TRBJ1-1
TGTGCCAGCAGTTTAGGAGTTGTACAGCCCCAGCATTTT CASSLGVVQPQHF NA TRBV27 many TRBJ1-5
TGTGCCAGAACCCCCCAGGAAACCTACGAGCAGTACTTC CARTPQETYEQYF NA TRBV2 many TRBJ2-7
TGCAGCCCCCGGAGGCAAGAGACCCAGTACTTC CSPRRQETQYF NA TRBV20-1 many TRBJ2-5